This T cell receptor beta chain was retrieved from a study of CD8+CD57+ T cells in acquired aplastic anemia. Notes on this clonotype: Relative to the germline gene, one junction end is altered; a read error may explain this.

Genomic DNA acted as the template from which TCR beta VDJ combination and CDR3 sequence profiling were carried out. TCRdb re-derived calls from the reads in MiXCR, one entry per CDR3 protein. The data show just over 400,000 distinct CDR3 sequences, 60% to 80% seen once. CDR3 size: 15 residues. Germline loops: CDR1 SGHTA, CDR2 FQGNSA. The chain carries TRBV7-2 and TRBJ2-7; D not resolved. The sample was sorted CD4+, CD8+, or CD8+CD57+ T cells (not recorded which) from PBMCs. This clonotype was sampled from a human donor in good health, serving as a control. CDR3 residues: CASSLEVDSSYDQYF. The CDR3 DNA is TGTGCCAGCAGCCTAGAGGTTGACTCGTCCTACGACCAGTACTTC.